The present T cell receptor beta chain was sequenced within a study of cytomegalovirus exposure and HLA in healthy donors. PCR primers comprised 60 Vbeta and 13 Jbeta primers. Using immunoSEQ multiplex PCR, the repertoire was profiled, and TCRdb retains in-frame clones only, with some absent. The sample yields about 120,000 clones, around 62% seen once. The CDR3 totals 14 residues. The germline V gene encodes CDR1 LGHNA and CDR2 YSLEER. The V end was cut by 4 bases, the J end by 7 bases, with 14 bases between. The specimen was PBMCs. The chain is built from TRBV4-3 and TRBJ2-1; TRBD2 is a possible D gene (6 bases). This sequence originates from a woman aged 40 to 55 in good health and CMV-seropositive. The CDR3 nucleotides are TGCGCCAGCAGCCGGGGGGAGCTCAGAAATGAGCAGTTCTTC. Translated, it gives CASSRGELRNEQFF.